A selection of T cell receptor beta chains follows, all from one sample in a study of OX40 agonist ivuxolimab in advanced cancers. Libraries were prepared by immunoSEQ multiplex PCR; TCRdb keeps only in-frame clonotypes and omits some of them. The top ten clones hold around 1.1% of a sample with over 45,000 clones, around 84% of them seen once. The sequenced sample was CD4+ or CD8+ T cells sorted from blood, obtained in a trial of the OX40 agonist ivuxolimab. The source of these receptors is an adult with an advanced solid tumor such as melanoma, head and neck, liver or kidney cancer. Each CDR3 is given with its conserved first and last residue. The D gene is left open where the match is weak. Size is omitted from some rows. Given values are once, few, many or a class for expanded clones.

clone size: NA
V gene: TRBV6-1
D gene: NA
J gene: TRBJ2-3
CDR3 DNA: TGTGCCAGCAACATAGGACCTGGAGGGGGAGATACGCAGTATTTT
CDR3 protein: CASNIGPGGGDTQYF

clone size: few
V gene: TRBV10-3
D gene: NA
J gene: TRBJ2-7
CDR3 DNA: TGTGCCATCAGTGGAAGGACCACTAGCTCCTACGAGCAGTACTTC
CDR3 protein: CAISGRTTSSYEQYF

clone size: NA
V gene: TRBV5-1
D gene: NA
J gene: TRBJ1-1
CDR3 DNA: TGCGCCAGCAGCTTGGAACAGCTCCCGAACACTGAAGCTTTCTTT
CDR3 protein: CASSLEQLPNTEAFF

clone size: NA
V gene: TRBV30
D gene: TRBD1
J gene: TRBJ2-5
CDR3 DNA: TGTGCCTGGAGTAAAAACAGGGGCGAGACCCAGTACTTC
CDR3 protein: CAWSKNRGETQYF

clone size: once
V gene: TRBV9
D gene: NA
J gene: TRBJ2-1
CDR3 DNA: TGTGCCAGCAGCGTAGGGTCCGGGAGCTACAATGAGCAGTTCTTC
CDR3 protein: CASSVGSGSYNEQFF

clone size: NA
V gene: TRBV9
D gene: TRBD2
J gene: TRBJ2-3
CDR3 DNA: TGTGCCAGCAGCGTTTCCAGCGGGGGCCTCACAGATACGCAGTATTTT
CDR3 protein: CASSVSSGGLTDTQYF

clone size: few
V gene: TRBV9
D gene: TRBD2
J gene: TRBJ2-3
CDR3 DNA: TGTGCCAGCAGCGTTTCAGCGGGATACACAGATACGCAGTATTTT
CDR3 protein: CASSVSAGYTDTQYF

clone size: NA
V gene: TRBV19
D gene: NA
J gene: TRBJ2-2
CDR3 DNA: TGTGCCAGTAATCCGACTGTAAGTGGCGGGGAGCTGTTTTTT
CDR3 protein: CASNPTVSGGELFF

clone size: NA
V gene: TRBV30
D gene: NA
J gene: TRBJ2-1
CDR3 DNA: TGTGCCTGGAGTGTACTTGGCCTAAGCTCCTACAATGAGCAGTTCTTC
CDR3 protein: CAWSVLGLSSYNEQFF

clone size: NA
V gene: TRBV25-1
D gene: NA
J gene: TRBJ2-7
CDR3 DNA: TGTGCCAGCAGTGAAGTAGGGGACGGCTCCTACGAGCAGTACTTC
CDR3 protein: CASSEVGDGSYEQYF

clone size: NA
V gene: TRBV30
D gene: TRBD2
J gene: TRBJ2-5
CDR3 DNA: TGTGCCTGGAGGACTAGCGGGGGCCCAAGGGCCCAGTACTTC
CDR3 protein: CAWRTSGGPRAQYF

clone size: NA
V gene: TRBV21-1
D gene: NA
J gene: TRBJ1-2
CDR3 DNA: TGTGCCAGCAGCAAAGTGGAGGAGGGACAGGGATCTAACTATGGCTACACCTTC
CDR3 protein: CASSKVEEGQGSNYGYTF

clone size: NA
V gene: TRBV7-4
D gene: TRBD1
J gene: TRBJ2-3
CDR3 DNA: TGTGCCAGCAGCCCAGGACAGGGTGGCACAGATACGCAGTATTTT
CDR3 protein: CASSPGQGGTDTQYF

clone size: NA
V gene: TRBV7-8
D gene: NA
J gene: TRBJ2-1
CDR3 DNA: TGTGCCAGCAGCCGGAAACAGGGACGAACTGAGCAGTTCTTC
CDR3 protein: CASSRKQGRTEQFF

clone size: NA
V gene: TRBV29-1
D gene: NA
J gene: TRBJ1-2
CDR3 DNA: TGCAGCGGCTCCTTGGGGGGGAGTTATGGCTACACCTTC
CDR3 protein: CSGSLGGSYGYTF

clone size: NA
V gene: TRBV7-8
D gene: NA
J gene: TRBJ2-5
CDR3 DNA: TGTGCCAGCAGCTTAAGAGGGTACCAAGAGACCCAGTACTTC
CDR3 protein: CASSLRGYQETQYF

clone size: few
V gene: TRBV27
D gene: NA
J gene: TRBJ2-7
CDR3 DNA: TGTGCCAGCAAGGACAGCTACGAGCAGTACTTC
CDR3 protein: CASKDSYEQYF

clone size: NA
V gene: TRBV21-1
D gene: NA
J gene: TRBJ2-3
CDR3 DNA: TGTGCCAGCATCCTAGGAACAGATACGCAGTATTTT
CDR3 protein: CASILGTDTQYF

clone size: NA
V gene: TRBV5-6
D gene: NA
J gene: TRBJ1-2
CDR3 DNA: TGTGCCAGCAGCTTGGCCAACTTGGGGACCCCGTTCACCTTC
CDR3 protein: CASSLANLGTPFTF

clone size: NA
V gene: TRBV5-1
D gene: NA
J gene: TRBJ2-3
CDR3 DNA: TGCGCCAGCAGCTTGTGGGGTCCAGATACGCAGTATTTT
CDR3 protein: CASSLWGPDTQYF

clone size: NA
V gene: TRBV5-1
D gene: NA
J gene: TRBJ2-2
CDR3 DNA: TGCGCCAGCAGCTTCTTTGACAGGGAGGCCGGGGAGCTGTTTTTT
CDR3 protein: CASSFFDREAGELFF

clone size: few
V gene: TRBV6-1
D gene: TRBD1
J gene: TRBJ2-2
CDR3 DNA: TGTGCCACTGGGACAGGGATAGACACCGGGGAGCTGTTTTTT
CDR3 protein: CATGTGIDTGELFF

clone size: NA
V gene: TRBV11-2
D gene: NA
J gene: TRBJ1-3
CDR3 DNA: TGTGCCAGCAGCTTAGAAAGCGCTGGAAACACCATATATTTT
CDR3 protein: CASSLESAGNTIYF

clone size: NA
V gene: TRBV12-2
D gene: NA
J gene: TRBJ1-4
CDR3 DNA: TGTGCAAGTCGCTTCGTAGGGTATTTCAGTGAAAAACTGTTTTTT
CDR3 protein: CASRFVGYFSEKLFF